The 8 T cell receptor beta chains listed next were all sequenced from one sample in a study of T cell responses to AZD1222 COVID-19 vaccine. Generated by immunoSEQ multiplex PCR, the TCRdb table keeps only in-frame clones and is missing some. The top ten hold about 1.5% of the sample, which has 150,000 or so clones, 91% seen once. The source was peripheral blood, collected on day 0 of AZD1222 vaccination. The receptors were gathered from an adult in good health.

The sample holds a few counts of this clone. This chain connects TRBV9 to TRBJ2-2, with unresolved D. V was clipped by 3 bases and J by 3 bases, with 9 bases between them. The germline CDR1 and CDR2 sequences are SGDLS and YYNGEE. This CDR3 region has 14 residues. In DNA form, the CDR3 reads TGTGCCAGCAGCGAAGTCTCTTACACCGGGGAGCTGTTTTTT. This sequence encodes CASSEVSYTGELFF. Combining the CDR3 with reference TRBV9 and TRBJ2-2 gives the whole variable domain DSGVTQTPKHLITATGQRVTLRCSPRSGDLSVYWYQQSLDQGLQFLIQYYNGEERAKGNILERFSAQQFPDLHSELNLSSLELGDSALYFCASSEVSYTGELFFGEGSRLTVL.

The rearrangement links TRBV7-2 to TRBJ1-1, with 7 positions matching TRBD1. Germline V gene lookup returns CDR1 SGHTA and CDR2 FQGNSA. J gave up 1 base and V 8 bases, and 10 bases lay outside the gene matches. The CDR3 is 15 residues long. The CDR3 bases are TGTGCCAGCCGCCCTCTAGGGGGCCGGAACACTGAAGCTTTCTTT. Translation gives CASRPLGGRNTEAFF.

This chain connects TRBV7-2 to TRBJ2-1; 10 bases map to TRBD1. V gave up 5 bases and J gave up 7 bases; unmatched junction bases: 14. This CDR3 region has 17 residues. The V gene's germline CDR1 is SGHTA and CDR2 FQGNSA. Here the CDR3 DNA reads TGTGCCAGCAGCCAGAGAGACAGGGGGCGTTTTTTGAATGAGCAGTTCTTC. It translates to CASSQRDRGRFLNEQFF.

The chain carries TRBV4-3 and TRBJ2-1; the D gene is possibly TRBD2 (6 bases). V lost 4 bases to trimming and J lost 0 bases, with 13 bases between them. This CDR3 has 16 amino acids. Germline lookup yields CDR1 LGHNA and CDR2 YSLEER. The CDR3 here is CASSRAAGHSYNEQFF. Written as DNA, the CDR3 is TGCGCCAGCAGCCGAGCAGCGGGTCACTCCTACAATGAGCAGTTCTTC.

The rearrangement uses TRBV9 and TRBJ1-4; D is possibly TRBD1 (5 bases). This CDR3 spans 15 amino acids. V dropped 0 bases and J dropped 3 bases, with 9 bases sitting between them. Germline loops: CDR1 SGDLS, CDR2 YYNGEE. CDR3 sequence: CASSVDRGANEKLFF. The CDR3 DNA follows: TGTGCCAGCAGCGTAGACCGGGGGGCTAATGAAAAACTGTTTTTT.

For the CDR3, the DNA is TGTGCCAGTAGTCTCGACAGGGGGTACTCCTACGAGCAGTACTTC. It translates to CASSLDRGYSYEQYF. The chain is built from TRBV19 and TRBJ2-7, with 9 bases aligning to TRBD1. V trimming: 5 bases; J trimming: 0 bases; junction bases outside the gene matches: 5. Germline assignment: CDR1 LNHDA and CDR2 SQIVND (reference sequence). This CDR3 has 15 amino acids.

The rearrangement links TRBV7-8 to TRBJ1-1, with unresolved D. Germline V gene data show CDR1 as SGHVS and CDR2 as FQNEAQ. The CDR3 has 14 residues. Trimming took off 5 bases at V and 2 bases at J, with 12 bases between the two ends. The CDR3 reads CASSPQTINTEAFF. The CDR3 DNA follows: TGTGCCAGCAGCCCCCAGACAATTAACACTGAAGCTTTCTTT.

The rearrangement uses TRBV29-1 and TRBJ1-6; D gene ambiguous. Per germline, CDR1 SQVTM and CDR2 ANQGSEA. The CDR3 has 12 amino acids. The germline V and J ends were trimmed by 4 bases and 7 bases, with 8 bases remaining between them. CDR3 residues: CSVGEPNSPLHF. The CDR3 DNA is TGCAGCGTTGGAGAACCAAATTCACCCCTCCACTTT.